A selection of T cell receptor beta chains follows, all from one sample in a study of blood T cell repertoires in COVID-19. Sequencing used immunoSEQ multiplex PCR; TCRdb keeps in-frame clones, though not all of them. This table has around 60,000 clones, approximately 80% appearing once. Sequencing used peripheral blood. These receptors were taken from a man aged 55 to 70 with acute or convalescent COVID-19. Each CDR3 is given with its conserved first and last residue. D genes are given only for firm matches. Not all rows give a size; the values are once, few, many and, for expanded clones, a class.

j_call: TRBJ1-2
d_call: TRBD1
v_call: TRBV7-2
clone_size: .
cdr3_aa: CASSLPRTGDYGYTF
cdr3_nt: TGTGCCAGCAGCTTACCCCGGACAGGGGACTATGGCTACACCTTC

j_call: TRBJ2-2
d_call: .
v_call: TRBV27
clone_size: .
cdr3_aa: CASSLLGLSNTGELFF
cdr3_nt: TGTGCCAGCAGTTTATTAGGACTGTCAAACACCGGGGAGCTGTTTTTT

j_call: TRBJ2-7
d_call: .
v_call: TRBV28
clone_size: .
cdr3_aa: CASSFSLALLNYEQYF
cdr3_nt: TGTGCCAGCAGTTTCTCTTTAGCGCTGTTGAACTACGAGCAGTACTTC

j_call: TRBJ1-1
d_call: .
v_call: TRBV7-2
clone_size: .
cdr3_aa: CASSLYGDHNEAFF
cdr3_nt: TGTGCCAGCAGCTTATATGGAGATCATAATGAAGCTTTCTTT

j_call: TRBJ1-5
d_call: .
v_call: TRBV18
clone_size: .
cdr3_aa: CASSSNRVVSNQPQHF
cdr3_nt: TGTGCCAGCTCATCTAACAGGGTTGTAAGCAATCAGCCCCAGCATTTT

j_call: TRBJ1-2
d_call: .
v_call: TRBV6-5
clone_size: once
cdr3_aa: CASIPWGPGGYTF
cdr3_nt: TGTGCCAGCATCCCTTGGGGGCCTGGTGGCTACACCTTC

j_call: TRBJ2-3
d_call: .
v_call: TRBV9
clone_size: .
cdr3_aa: CASSLGDGDTQYF
cdr3_nt: TGTGCCAGCAGCCTGGGAGATGGGGATACGCAGTATTTT

j_call: TRBJ1-2
d_call: .
v_call: TRBV5-6
clone_size: .
cdr3_aa: CASSPRAGWGYTF
cdr3_nt: TGTGCCAGCAGCCCGAGGGCGGGTTGGGGCTACACCTTC

j_call: TRBJ2-7
d_call: TRBD2
v_call: TRBV5-1
clone_size: .
cdr3_aa: CASSLFASGGGEQYF
cdr3_nt: TGCGCCAGCAGCTTGTTCGCTAGCGGCGGAGGGGAGCAGTACTTC

j_call: TRBJ1-2
d_call: .
v_call: TRBV5-6
clone_size: .
cdr3_aa: CASSARRKDGYTF
cdr3_nt: TGTGCCAGCAGCGCACGGAGGAAGGATGGCTACACCTTC

j_call: TRBJ2-1
d_call: TRBD2
v_call: TRBV9
clone_size: .
cdr3_aa: CASSVEVAGWEQFF
cdr3_nt: TGTGCCAGCAGCGTAGAAGTAGCGGGGTGGGAGCAGTTCTTC

j_call: TRBJ2-1
d_call: TRBD2
v_call: TRBV3-1/TRBV3-2
clone_size: once
cdr3_aa: CASSQVGGGVNEQFF
cdr3_nt: TGTGCCAGCAGCCAAGTTGGCGGGGGGGTCAATGAGCAGTTCTTC

j_call: TRBJ2-7
d_call: .
v_call: TRBV29-1
clone_size: .
cdr3_aa: CSVVVMGPQYF
cdr3_nt: TGCAGCGTTGTCGTAATGGGCCCGCAGTACTTC

j_call: TRBJ2-7
d_call: .
v_call: TRBV12-3/TRBV12-4
clone_size: .
cdr3_aa: CASSLAGYEQYF
cdr3_nt: TGTGCCAGCAGTTTAGCCGGGTACGAGCAGTACTTC

j_call: TRBJ1-1
d_call: TRBD1
v_call: TRBV19
clone_size: .
cdr3_aa: CASSTGGVTEAFF
cdr3_nt: TGTGCCAGTAGTACAGGGGGCGTCACTGAAGCTTTCTTT

j_call: TRBJ1-2
d_call: .
v_call: TRBV12-3/TRBV12-4
clone_size: .
cdr3_aa: CASSLSQGGYTF
cdr3_nt: TGTGCCAGCAGTTTGTCCCAGGGGGGCTACACCTTC

j_call: TRBJ2-7
d_call: TRBD1
v_call: TRBV5-8
clone_size: once
cdr3_aa: CASSWGQGTYEQYF
cdr3_nt: TGTGCCAGCAGCTGGGGACAGGGCACCTACGAGCAGTACTTC

j_call: TRBJ2-3
d_call: TRBD2
v_call: TRBV2
clone_size: .
cdr3_aa: CARGGGDTQYF
cdr3_nt: TGTGCCAGAGGCGGGGGGGATACGCAGTATTTT

j_call: TRBJ2-1
d_call: TRBD2
v_call: TRBV2
clone_size: .
cdr3_aa: CASSYPERGHSYNEQFF
cdr3_nt: TGTGCCAGCAGTTACCCAGAGCGGGGGCACTCCTACAATGAGCAGTTCTTC

j_call: TRBJ1-2
d_call: .
v_call: TRBV27
clone_size: .
cdr3_aa: CASRAQGYGYTF
cdr3_nt: TGTGCCAGCCGGGCGCAGGGGTATGGCTACACCTTC

j_call: TRBJ1-1
d_call: .
v_call: TRBV28
clone_size: .
cdr3_aa: CASTQIRQAVNTEAFF
cdr3_nt: TGTGCCAGCACCCAAATAAGACAGGCGGTGAACACTGAAGCTTTCTTT

j_call: TRBJ1-5
d_call: .
v_call: TRBV12-3/TRBV12-4
clone_size: .
cdr3_aa: CASREDGPQHF
cdr3_nt: TGTGCCAGCAGGGAGGACGGACCCCAGCATTTT

j_call: TRBJ1-5
d_call: .
v_call: TRBV27
clone_size: few
cdr3_aa: CASSFGGVGVQPQHF
cdr3_nt: TGTGCCAGCAGTTTCGGCGGAGTAGGCGTCCAGCCCCAGCATTTT

j_call: TRBJ1-2
d_call: .
v_call: TRBV7-2
clone_size: .
cdr3_aa: CASSLTGGNYGYTF
cdr3_nt: TGTGCCAGCAGCCTGACGGGGGGGAACTATGGCTACACCTTC

j_call: TRBJ1-1
d_call: .
v_call: TRBV9
clone_size: .
cdr3_aa: CASSGAVNTEAFF
cdr3_nt: TGTGCCAGCAGCGGGGCAGTGAACACTGAAGCTTTCTTT

j_call: TRBJ1-6
d_call: .
v_call: TRBV14
clone_size: .
cdr3_aa: CASSQQAIKNSPLHF
cdr3_nt: TGTGCCAGCAGCCAGCAGGCGATCAAGAATTCACCCCTCCACTTT

j_call: TRBJ1-1
d_call: .
v_call: TRBV11-2
clone_size: .
cdr3_aa: CASSLFTGGRAFF
cdr3_nt: TGTGCCAGCAGCTTATTTACGGGGGGGAGAGCTTTCTTT